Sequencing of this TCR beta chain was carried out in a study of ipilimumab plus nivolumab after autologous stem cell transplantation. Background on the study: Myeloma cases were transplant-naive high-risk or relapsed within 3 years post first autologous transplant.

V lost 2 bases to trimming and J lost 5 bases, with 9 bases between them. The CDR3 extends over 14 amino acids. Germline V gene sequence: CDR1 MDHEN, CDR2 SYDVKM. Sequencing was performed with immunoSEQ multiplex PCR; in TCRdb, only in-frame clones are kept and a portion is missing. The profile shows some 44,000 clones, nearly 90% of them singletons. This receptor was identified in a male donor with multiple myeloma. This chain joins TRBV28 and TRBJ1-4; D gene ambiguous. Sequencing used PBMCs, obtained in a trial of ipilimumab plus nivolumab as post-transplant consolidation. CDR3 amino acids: CASSLRPQNEKLFF. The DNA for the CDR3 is TGTGCCAGCAGTTTAAGGCCTCAGAATGAAAAACTGTTTTTT.